Listed here are 22 T cell receptor beta chains from one sample, sequenced in a study of cytomegalovirus exposure and HLA in healthy donors. Sequencing used immunoSEQ multiplex PCR; TCRdb keeps in-frame clones, though not all of them. Seen here are roughly 170,000 clones, about 86% observed once, and the top ten hold about 3%. Sample: PBMCs. The source of these receptors is a woman under 30 in good health and CMV-seropositive.

This clone was counted once. The same CDR3 is also encoded by other DNA sequences in this sample. The V call is TRBV4-1, the J call TRBJ2-7, with TRBD2 matching over 9 bases. V was pared by 0 bases and J by 4 bases, with 4 bases of the junction left unmatched. The CDR3 spans 15 residues. CDR1 is MGHRA and CDR2 is YSYEKL in the germline V gene. The CDR3 coding sequence is TGCGCCAGCAGCCAAGACCTAGCGGGGACATACGAGCAGTACTTC. It is translated as CASSQDLAGTYEQYF.

The chain has TRBV6-6 and TRBJ2-7, with D possibly matching TRBD2 (5 bases). Germline V gene sequence: CDR1 MNHNY, CDR2 SVGAGI (reference sequence). This CDR3 spans 14 amino acids. The V gene lost 3 bases and the J gene lost 2 bases, with 11 bases spanning the gap. CDR3 DNA: TGTGCCAGCAGTTATTACGTGCGGGCCTACGAGCAGTACTTC. Protein: CASSYYVRAYEQYF.

There are a few counts of this clone. This rearrangement joins TRBV5-1 to TRBJ2-7; TRBD2 might be the D (6 bases). Germline loops: CDR1 SGHRS, CDR2 YFSETQ. CDR3 length equals 14 residues. The V end lost 4 bases, the J end lost 2 bases, and 13 bases lay between the germline ends. The CDR3 coding sequence is TGCGCCAGCAGCCAAGGGACTCGAACCTACGAGCAGTACTTC. Its protein is CASSQGTRTYEQYF.

The V and J genes are TRBV5-1 and TRBJ2-3; 7 bases align to TRBD2. CDR1 is SGHRS and CDR2 is YFSETQ in the germline V gene. This CDR3 spans 16 amino acids. Trimming at V came to 0 bases and at J to 2 bases, leaving 6 bases not matched to a gene. The CDR3 coding sequence is TGCGCCAGCAGCTTGGCCGGGCGGGGGTACACAGATACGCAGTATTTT. Protein product: CASSLAGRGYTDTQYF.

V gene TRBV6-5 combines with J gene TRBJ1-2; 8 positions match TRBD1. Per germline, CDR1 MNHEY and CDR2 SVGAGI. Unmatched junction bases numbered 6, after V lost 5 bases and J lost 1 base. The CDR3 totals 15 residues. The CDR3 sequence: CASSQGAPVNYGYTF. The CDR3 DNA reads as TGTGCCAGCAGTCAGGGGGCGCCGGTTAACTATGGCTACACCTTC.

This clone was seen just once. V usage is TRBV12-5 and J usage is TRBJ2-7; 8 bases align to TRBD2. Losses at the gene ends were 6 bases for V and 3 bases for J; bases not matched to a gene: 10. The CDR3 length is 15 residues. Germline CDR1 reads LGHNT; CDR2 reads FRNRAP. The CDR3 DNA follows: TGTGCTAGTGGGCAATTTGCGGGGGGTTTCTACGAGCAGTACTTC. Protein product: CASGQFAGGFYEQYF.

V usage is TRBV15 and J usage is TRBJ1-5; 8 nucleotides align to TRBD1. This CDR3 comprises 18 residues. Germline CDR1 is LNHNV and CDR2 is YYDKDF (reference sequence). Trimming at V came to 0 bases and at J to 4 bases, leaving 11 bases not matched to a gene. CDR3 residues: CATSRDLTTGAFNQPQHF. The CDR3 coding sequence is TGTGCCACCAGCAGAGATCTGACGACAGGGGCCTTTAATCAGCCCCAGCATTTT.

The chain links TRBV9 to TRBJ2-3, with 7 bases lining up with TRBD2. The V gene's germline CDR1 is SGDLS and CDR2 YYNGEE. J gave up 5 bases and V 0 bases, and 12 bases lay outside the gene matches. The CDR3 consists of 17 residues. CDR3 nucleotides: TGTGCCAGCAGCGTAGGGGCTAGCGGCCCATTGGGAGATACGCAGTATTTT. This sequence encodes CASSVGASGPLGDTQYF. The full variable domain, rest sourced from reference TRBV9 and TRBJ2-3, is DSGVTQTPKHLITATGQRVTLRCSPRSGDLSVYWYQQSLDQGLQFLIQYYNGEERAKGNILERFSAQQFPDLHSELNLSSLELGDSALYFCASSVGASGPLGDTQYFGPGTRLTVL.

This clone appeared a few times. V and J are TRBV7-9 and TRBJ2-2, with D tentatively TRBD1 (6 bases). The V gene's germline CDR1 is SEHNR and CDR2 FQNEAQ (reference sequence). The CDR3 runs to 15 residues. V lost 1 base to trimming and J lost 3 bases, with 9 bases between them. The CDR3 here is CASSLGPGDTGELFF. The CDR3 bases are TGTGCCAGCAGCTTAGGTCCAGGGGACACCGGGGAGCTGTTTTTT.

DNA of the CDR3: TGTGCCATCATGGGACAGACGAACACCGGGGAGCTGTTTTTT. It encodes CAIMGQTNTGELFF. The chain couples TRBV10-3 to TRBJ2-2; 7 bases are a match to TRBD1. CDR1 and CDR2 (germline): ENHRY, SYGVKD. The trim removed 7 bases at V and 0 bases at J, leaving 2 bases unmatched. This CDR3 comprises 14 residues.

The rearrangement links TRBV27 to TRBJ1-1; D unclear. This CDR3 is 13 amino acids long. Per germline, CDR1 MNHEY and CDR2 SMNVEV (reference sequence). V shed 3 bases and J shed 8 bases, with 13 bases lying between them. The CDR3 protein is CASSFIGEGEAFF. The CDR3 DNA sequence: TGTGCCAGCAGTTTCATTGGGGAGGGAGAAGCTTTCTTT.

The V call is TRBV9, the J call TRBJ2-5, with TRBD2 identical over 12 bases. CDR3 length: 15 amino acids. V lost 0 bases and J lost 5; bases outside the gene matches: 2. Germline V CDR1 and CDR2: SGDLS, YYNGEE. The CDR3 DNA reads as TGTGCCAGCAGCGTAGGTACTAGCGGGGGGGAGACCCAGTACTTC. As protein: CASSVGTSGGETQYF.

The chain links TRBV7-9 to TRBJ2-5; 10 positions match TRBD2. This CDR3 has 14 residues. With 5 bases clipped from V and 5 bases from J, the junction kept 5 bases outside the gene matches. Germline CDR1 and CDR2: SEHNR and FQNEAQ (reference sequence). CDR3 coding DNA: TGTGCCAGCAGCCCAGCGGGGGGGCGGGAGACCCAGTACTTC. Translation: CASSPAGGRETQYF.

The V call is TRBV2, the J call TRBJ2-7; 7 bases align to TRBD1. This CDR3 comprises 14 residues. The ends lost 9 bases at V and 3 bases at J; junction bases unmatched: 11. Germline V gives CDR1 SNHLY, CDR2 FYNNEI. CDR3 bases: TGTGCCAGTAATACTTGGACAGGCGACTACGAGCAGTACTTC. This translates into CASNTWTGDYEQYF. The entire variable domain, with the rest obtained from reference TRBV2 and TRBJ2-7, is as follows: EPEVTQTPSHQVTQMGQEVILRCVPISNHLYFYWYRQILGQKVEFLVSFYNNEISEKSEIFDDQFSVERPDGSNFTLKIRSTKLEDSAMYFCASNTWTGDYEQYFGPGTRLTVT.

The chain is built from TRBV7-9 and TRBJ2-7, with D perhaps matching TRBD2 (5 bases). The CDR3 is 13 amino acids. The ends were cut back, 5 bases at V and 3 bases at J, with 11 bases in the middle. Per germline, CDR1 SEHNR and CDR2 FQNEAQ (reference sequence). Here the CDR3 DNA reads TGTGCCAGCAGCCTCGGACGGGACTACGAGCAGTACTTC. It yields the protein CASSLGRDYEQYF.

V and J are TRBV19 and TRBJ1-1; 8 bases agree with TRBD1. The CDR3 runs to 13 residues. The germline gives CDR1 LNHDA, CDR2 SQIVND (reference sequence). The ends lost 3 bases at V and 8 bases at J; junction bases unmatched: 5. CDR3: CASSIRDRREAFF. CDR3 DNA: TGTGCCAGTAGTATCCGGGACAGGAGAGAAGCTTTCTTT.

This clone has a handful of counts. The rearrangement uses TRBV28 and TRBJ1-2; D is possibly TRBD1 (6 bases). The germline V and J ends were trimmed by 3 bases and 2 bases, with 22 bases remaining between them. This CDR3 has 18 amino acids. Germline loops: CDR1 MDHEN, CDR2 SYDVKM. In DNA, the CDR3 is TGTGCCAGCAGTTTGGGGATCTCGGGGGGACAATACAACTATGGCTACACCTTC. This gives the protein CASSLGISGGQYNYGYTF.

The chain is built from TRBV28 and TRBJ1-2; no clear D. CDR3 length equals 14 residues. V lost 5 bases and J lost 0, with 10 bases in between. CDR1 MDHEN and CDR2 SYDVKM come from the germline V gene. The CDR3 loop reads CASSRTPANYGYTF. CDR3 DNA: TGTGCCAGCAGTCGCACCCCAGCTAACTATGGCTACACCTTC.

This clone has just one count. The chain carries TRBV4-1 and TRBJ1-6; the D is unclear. Trimming shortened V by 3 bases and J by 0 bases, and 9 bases separated the two germline ends. Germline V gene sequence: CDR1 MGHRA, CDR2 YSYEKL. The length of the CDR3 is 16 residues. CDR3 residues: CASSHIPSSYNSPLHF. Here the CDR3 DNA reads TGCGCCAGCAGCCATATCCCGAGCTCCTATAATTCACCCCTCCACTTT.

This sequence joins TRBV19 and TRBJ2-1; 8 nucleotides match TRBD1. J lost 2 bases, V lost 6 bases, and 6 bases had no gene match. Germline V gene lookup returns CDR1 LNHDA and CDR2 SQIVND (reference sequence). This CDR3 comprises 15 residues. The CDR3 here is CASSTTGVPYNEQFF. The CDR3 DNA is TGTGCCAGTAGCACGACAGGGGTTCCCTACAATGAGCAGTTCTTC.

J is TRBJ1-2 and V is TRBV6-5; D is uncertain. Trimming shortened V by 5 bases and J by 0 bases, and 10 bases separated the two germline ends. This CDR3 contains 14 residues. CDR1 is MNHEY and CDR2 is SVGAGI in the germline V gene. CDR3 loop: CASSPGNSNYGYTF. As DNA, the CDR3 is TGTGCCAGCAGTCCGGGAAACTCTAACTATGGCTACACCTTC.

V and J are TRBV9 and TRBJ1-5, with TRBD1 identical over 8 bases. Trimming cost V 4 bases and J 9 bases; bases outside gene matches: 6. Germline V gene lookup returns CDR1 SGDLS and CDR2 YYNGEE. The CDR3 length is 13 residues. CDR3 sequence (DNA): TGTGCCAGCAGCCCGTCCGGGACAGGGCCCCAGCATTTT. Encoded protein: CASSPSGTGPQHF.